This TCR beta chain was captured by sequencing in a study of cytotoxic CD8 clonotypes in ibrutinib-treated CLL. This clone was counted at least ten times. Clones were sequenced by immunoSEQ multiplex PCR, and TCRdb holds only the in-frame ones, with some missing. Of over 100,000 clones listed, approximately 83% are singletons. Germline V gives CDR1 SGHTA, CDR2 FQGNSA. V shed 2 bases and J shed 4 bases, with 17 bases lying between them. This CDR3 comprises 16 residues. This specimen consisted of PBMCs, obtained after 24 months of ibrutinib treatment. The source is a human donor with chronic lymphocytic leukemia. V usage is TRBV7-2 and J usage is TRBJ1-2; perhaps TRBD1 as D (5 bases). The CDR3 DNA sequence: TGTGCCAGCAGCTTATCATTGGGCGGGACTGGCTATGGCTACACCTTC. As protein: CASSLSLGGTGYGYTF.